The present T cell receptor beta chain was sequenced within a study of blood T cells in healthy people across ages (dated by TCRdb to the mid-2010s). Regarding the research as a whole: In model experiments, roughly one uniquely barcoded TCR beta cDNA molecule per two T cells was captured by template switching. Donors of different ages were randomly distributed across sequencing lanes to avoid experimental bias. The donors were split into four age groups: young (average about 15 years), middle-aged (roughly 39), aged (roughly 65) and long-lived (roughly 86). Using the same blood draw, the study looked at two additional independent replicas of 1 million unique cDNA reads for two donors, one aged 18 to 30 and the other aged 80 or older. Using deep sequencing normalized with unique cDNA molecular identifiers, the study measured how TCR beta repertoire diversity changes with age. Study-wide conclusions, independent of this receptor: Because donor CMV infection status was unknown, age-related changes in expanded clonotypes were potentially confounded. Compared with the aged group, more naive CD4+ T cells, fewer expanded clones and increased TCR diversity were shown by the long-lived group, suggesting age selection. Estimates of total diversity based on one million sequenced T cells were considered lower bounds and underestimates. Observed TCR beta diversity correlated strongly with the percentage of naive T cells measured by flow cytometry. As age increased, observed TCR beta diversity per million T cells dropped in a roughly linear way, and a significant reduction was already evident by age about 36. Bulk unsorted PBMC profiling prevented conclusive comparison of naive and antigen-experienced compartments.

About this clonotype itself: No cognate antigen has been identified for it. Base qualities are not provided; no much larger clone lies one nucleotide away.

The germline V gene supplies CDR1 MNHNS and CDR2 SASEGT. The CDR3, cysteine through phenylalanine, is 13 amino acids long. The sequence is cut down to CDR3 DNA, 39 bases in frame from base 1. To prepare the library, 5' RACE was applied. The sequencer listed for this sample is Illumina HiSeq 2500. A second PCR of roughly 6 to 11 cycles was run with a J-beta primer mix and a sample-barcoded 5' primer. Each TCR beta cDNA molecule received a unique molecular identifier from a template-switch 5' adaptor carrying 12 random nucleotides. Each sample yielded at least 2.5 million CDR3-containing paired-end reads. The Mint cDNA synthesis kit, primed by a TRBC-specific oligonucleotide, was used to synthesize first-strand cDNA from all RNA. After uracil-DNA glycosylase treatment, a first 18-cycle PCR used universal primers M1SS and BC2_uni_R on all cDNA. The source study handled its data this way. Normalization of each sample was performed by random selection of 1 million high-quality reads, each carrying a distinct molecular identifier. Instead of being binned into consensus sequences, reads with shared molecular identifiers were discarded. MiTCR, set to a Q25 quality threshold and the strictest error-elimination algorithm, was used for CDR3 identification, clonotype clustering and error correction. A nonparametric unseen species model using Euler transformation provided a lower-bound estimate of total TCR beta diversity. Using fastp at Q25 and MiXCR, TCRdb reprocessed the public reads and kept productive beta chains. Each CDR3 protein gets just one entry, which takes the most common genes and DNA from the rows behind it. The V and J calls follow TCRdb's processing rather than the paper's. Within this sample are about 730,000 distinct CDR3 sequences, with around 46% of them counted one time only. The leading ten clones occupy around 20% of the sample.

The donors were roughly 39 Caucasian individuals from Russia, aged roughly 6 to 100 years, who were systemically healthy. Each donor gave 8 to 10 milliliters of peripheral blood, collected into EDTA-treated Vacutainer tubes. Ficoll-Paque density-gradient centrifugation was used to isolate PBMCs, with at least 7 million per sample. Trizol reagent was used to extract total RNA from the PBMCs, yielding at least 6 micrograms per sample. The percentages of naive CD45RAhigh/CD27high T cells were determined by flow cytometry on a PBMC aliquot from every donor. The rearranged chain carries TRBV6-1 and TRBJ2-7; TRBD2 aligns with 7 central bases. The J call is in doubt because the DNA end fits TRBJ2-5 better. Sequencing was carried out using blood. This receptor was taken from an older woman in good health. CDR3 protein: CASRTSVRETQYF. In nucleotide form, the sequence is TGTGCCAGCAGAACTAGCGTACGGGAGACCCAGTACTTC.